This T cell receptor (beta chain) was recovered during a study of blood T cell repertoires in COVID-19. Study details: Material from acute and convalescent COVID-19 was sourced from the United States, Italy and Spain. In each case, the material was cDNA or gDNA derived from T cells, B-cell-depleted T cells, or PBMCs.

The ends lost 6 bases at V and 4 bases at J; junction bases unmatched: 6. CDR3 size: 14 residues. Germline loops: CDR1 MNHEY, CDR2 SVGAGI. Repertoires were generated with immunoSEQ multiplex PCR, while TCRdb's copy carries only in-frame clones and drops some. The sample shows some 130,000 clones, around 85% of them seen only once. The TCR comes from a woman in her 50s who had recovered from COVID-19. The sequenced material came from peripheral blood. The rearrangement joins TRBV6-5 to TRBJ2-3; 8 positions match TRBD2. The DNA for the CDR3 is TGTGCCAGCAGGGATAGCGGGATCCCAGATACGCAGTATTTT. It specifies CASRDSGIPDTQYF.